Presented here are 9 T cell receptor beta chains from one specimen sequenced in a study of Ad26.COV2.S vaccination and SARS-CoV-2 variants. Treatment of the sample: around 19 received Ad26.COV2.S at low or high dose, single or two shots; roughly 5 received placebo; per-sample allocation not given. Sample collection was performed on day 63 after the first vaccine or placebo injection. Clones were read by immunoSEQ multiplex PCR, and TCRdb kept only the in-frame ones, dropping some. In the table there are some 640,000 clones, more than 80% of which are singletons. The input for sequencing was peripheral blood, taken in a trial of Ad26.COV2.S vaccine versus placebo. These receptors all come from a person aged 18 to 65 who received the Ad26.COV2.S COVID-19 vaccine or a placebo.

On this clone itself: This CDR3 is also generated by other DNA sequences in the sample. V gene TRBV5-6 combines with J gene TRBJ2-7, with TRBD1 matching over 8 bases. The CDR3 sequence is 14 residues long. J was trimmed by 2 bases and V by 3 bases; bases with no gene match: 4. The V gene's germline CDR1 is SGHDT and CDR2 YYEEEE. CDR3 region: CASSSGTGAYEQYF. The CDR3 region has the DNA TGTGCCAGCAGCTCCGGGACAGGCGCCTACGAGCAGTACTTC.

This CDR3 reads CASSLAGSGANVLTF. The CDR3 region has the DNA TGTGCCAGCAGCTTAGCGGGATCTGGGGCCAACGTCCTGACTTTC. The chain links TRBV7-6 to TRBJ2-6; D gene ambiguous. The CDR3 runs to 15 residues. The V gene's germline CDR1 is SGHVS and CDR2 FNYEAQ. V gave up 0 bases and J gave up 1 base, with 4 bases separating them.

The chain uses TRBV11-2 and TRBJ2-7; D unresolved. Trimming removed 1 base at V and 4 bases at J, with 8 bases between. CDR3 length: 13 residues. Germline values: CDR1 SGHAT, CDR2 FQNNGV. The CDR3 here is CASSLVQTYEQYF. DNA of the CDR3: TGTGCCAGCAGCTTAGTGCAGACTTACGAGCAGTACTTC.

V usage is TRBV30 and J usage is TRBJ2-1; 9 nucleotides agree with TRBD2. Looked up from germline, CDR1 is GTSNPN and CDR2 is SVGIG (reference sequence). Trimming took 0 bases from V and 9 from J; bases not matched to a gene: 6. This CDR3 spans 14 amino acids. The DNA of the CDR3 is TGTGCCTGGAGTGTACGCGGGGGGGCTTTTGAGCAGTTCTTC. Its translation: CAWSVRGGAFEQFF. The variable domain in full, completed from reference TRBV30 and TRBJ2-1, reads SQTIHQWPATLVQPVGSPLSLECTVEGTSNPNLYWYRQAAGRGLQLLFYSVGIGQISSEVPQNLSASRPQDRQFILSSKKLLLSDSGFYLCAWSVRGGAFEQFFGPGTRLTVL.

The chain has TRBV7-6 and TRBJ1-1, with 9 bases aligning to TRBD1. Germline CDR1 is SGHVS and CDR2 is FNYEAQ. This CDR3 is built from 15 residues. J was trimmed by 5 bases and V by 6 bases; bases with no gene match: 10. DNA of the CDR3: TGTGCCAGCAGTTCGCTTAGGGGACAGGGTACTGAAGCTTTCTTT. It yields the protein CASSSLRGQGTEAFF. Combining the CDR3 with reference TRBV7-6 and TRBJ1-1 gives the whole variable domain GAGVSQSPRYKVTKRGQDVALRCDPISGHVSLYWYRQALGQGPEFLTYFNYEAQQDKSGLPNDRFSAERPEGSISTLTIQRTEQRDSAMYRCASSSLRGQGTEAFFGQGTRLTVV.

In DNA, the CDR3 is TGTGCCAGTAGTATCAAGCCGGGGACTGAAGCTTTCTTT. Amino acid sequence: CASSIKPGTEAFF. This chain connects TRBV19 to TRBJ1-1; D remains ambiguous. Trimming left V 3 bases short and J 5 bases short, with 10 bases between. Germline CDR1 is LNHDA and CDR2 is SQIVND (reference sequence). The CDR3 consists of 13 residues.

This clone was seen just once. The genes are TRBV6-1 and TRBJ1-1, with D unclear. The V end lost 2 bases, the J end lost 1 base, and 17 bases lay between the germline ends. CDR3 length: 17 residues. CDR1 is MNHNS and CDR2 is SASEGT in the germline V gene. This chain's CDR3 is CASSEPVKGNRNTEAFF. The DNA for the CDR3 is TGTGCCAGCAGTGAACCGGTAAAAGGAAATAGGAACACTGAAGCTTTCTTT.

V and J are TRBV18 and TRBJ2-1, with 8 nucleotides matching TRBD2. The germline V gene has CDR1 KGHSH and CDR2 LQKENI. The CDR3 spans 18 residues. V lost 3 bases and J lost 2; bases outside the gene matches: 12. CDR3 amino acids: CASSPQRGSSGPYNEQFF. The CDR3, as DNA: TGTGCCAGCTCACCTCAGCGGGGGTCTAGCGGACCCTACAATGAGCAGTTCTTC. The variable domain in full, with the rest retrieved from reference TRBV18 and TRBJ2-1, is NAGVMQNPRHLVRRRGQEARLRCSPMKGHSHVYWYRQLPEEGLKFMVYLQKENIIDESGMPKERFSAEFPKEGPSILRIQQVVRGDSAAYFCASSPQRGSSGPYNEQFFGPGTRLTVL.

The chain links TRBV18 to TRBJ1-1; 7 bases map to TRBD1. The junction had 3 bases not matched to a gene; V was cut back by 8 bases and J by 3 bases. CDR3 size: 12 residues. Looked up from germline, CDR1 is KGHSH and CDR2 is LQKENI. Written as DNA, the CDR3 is TGTGCCAGCGCGGGGACAGACACTGAAGCTTTCTTT. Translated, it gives CASAGTDTEAFF.